Listed below are T cell receptor beta chains from one sample, sequenced in a study of shared clonotypes between healthy human individuals. Here immunoSEQ multiplex PCR was the method, and the copy in TCRdb shows in-frame clones only, minus some. The sample yields 2 million to 2.5 million clones, 85% to 95% seen once. Sequencing was done on a sample of naive CD4+ T cells from PBMCs. The origin of the receptors is a man aged 18-30 years in good health. Some clones in this sample may be carry-over from other donors' samples. The conserved cysteine and the conserved F or W are not part of the CDR3 here. Size tells how often a clone was seen (once, few, many) or the class of an expanded clone, and some rows leave it out.

clone size: NA
J gene: TRBJ1-2
V gene: TRBV7-9
CDR3 protein: ASSSRSTTGHYGYT

clone size: NA
J gene: TRBJ2-7
V gene: TRBV4-1
CDR3 protein: ASSPASGSRSYEQY

clone size: NA
J gene: TRBJ1-2
V gene: TRBV2
CDR3 protein: ASTVTPPAGGYT

clone size: NA
J gene: TRBJ1-2
V gene: TRBV6-5
CDR3 protein: ASSRQGDYGYT

clone size: NA
J gene: TRBJ2-7
V gene: TRBV6-5
CDR3 protein: ASIPQAGPYEQY

clone size: NA
J gene: TRBJ2-4
V gene: TRBV19
CDR3 protein: ASSSSETRLAKNIQY

clone size: NA
J gene: TRBJ1-3
V gene: TRBV6-5
CDR3 protein: ATAGTGNTIY

clone size: NA
J gene: TRBJ2-2
V gene: TRBV25-1
CDR3 protein: ASSDSGRHTGELF

clone size: NA
J gene: TRBJ2-5
V gene: TRBV9
CDR3 protein: ASSVGAGGPLETQY

clone size: NA
J gene: TRBJ2-3
V gene: TRBV10-3
CDR3 protein: AISEPTTTGLAGGTDTQY

clone size: NA
J gene: TRBJ1-2
V gene: TRBV6-5
CDR3 protein: ASRTLNYGYT

clone size: NA
J gene: TRBJ1-1
V gene: TRBV5-1
CDR3 protein: ASNPGSALNTEAF

clone size: NA
J gene: TRBJ2-3
V gene: TRBV7-3
CDR3 protein: ASSLFGIDTQY

clone size: NA
J gene: TRBJ2-1
V gene: TRBV5-1
CDR3 protein: ASSPVSGSQVYNEQF

clone size: NA
J gene: TRBJ2-1
V gene: TRBV5-1
CDR3 protein: ASSLQQEQF

clone size: NA
J gene: TRBJ2-5
V gene: TRBV27
CDR3 protein: ASSPGAGGPVYWTQY

clone size: NA
J gene: TRBJ2-3
V gene: TRBV4-1
CDR3 protein: ASSQDPGGRGTDTQY

clone size: NA
J gene: TRBJ2-1
V gene: TRBV2
CDR3 protein: ASSGTSGSINEQF

clone size: NA
J gene: TRBJ2-1
V gene: TRBV6-5
CDR3 protein: ASSSRENEQF

clone size: NA
J gene: TRBJ2-5
V gene: TRBV6-6
CDR3 protein: ASSTRAGQETQY

clone size: once
J gene: TRBJ2-7
V gene: TRBV28
CDR3 protein: ASSLIGVSYEQY

clone size: NA
J gene: TRBJ1-2
V gene: TRBV5-1
CDR3 protein: ASSPRTGETYGYT

clone size: NA
J gene: TRBJ1-5
V gene: TRBV7-2
CDR3 protein: ASSLVGGNSNQPQH

clone size: NA
J gene: TRBJ2-2
V gene: TRBV7-2
CDR3 protein: ASGSGELF

clone size: NA
J gene: TRBJ1-1
V gene: TRBV7-9
CDR3 protein: ASSLAEGTGMNAEAF

clone size: NA
J gene: TRBJ2-3
V gene: TRBV6-1
CDR3 protein: ASSERGQVWDTQY

clone size: NA
J gene: TRBJ2-7
V gene: TRBV2
CDR3 protein: ASRSPLRGSNTYEQY

clone size: NA
J gene: TRBJ2-3
V gene: TRBV15
CDR3 protein: ATAAGSTDTQY

clone size: NA
J gene: TRBJ1-1
V gene: TRBV10-3
CDR3 protein: AISVDRFMNTEAF

clone size: few
J gene: TRBJ1-1
V gene: TRBV2
CDR3 protein: ASTRTGEGTEAF

clone size: NA
J gene: TRBJ2-5
V gene: TRBV5-1
CDR3 protein: ASSLAGPRGQETQY

clone size: NA
J gene: TRBJ2-3
V gene: TRBV4-3
CDR3 protein: ASSQASGTTDTQY

clone size: NA
J gene: TRBJ2-3
V gene: TRBV10-3
CDR3 protein: AISGQITDTQY